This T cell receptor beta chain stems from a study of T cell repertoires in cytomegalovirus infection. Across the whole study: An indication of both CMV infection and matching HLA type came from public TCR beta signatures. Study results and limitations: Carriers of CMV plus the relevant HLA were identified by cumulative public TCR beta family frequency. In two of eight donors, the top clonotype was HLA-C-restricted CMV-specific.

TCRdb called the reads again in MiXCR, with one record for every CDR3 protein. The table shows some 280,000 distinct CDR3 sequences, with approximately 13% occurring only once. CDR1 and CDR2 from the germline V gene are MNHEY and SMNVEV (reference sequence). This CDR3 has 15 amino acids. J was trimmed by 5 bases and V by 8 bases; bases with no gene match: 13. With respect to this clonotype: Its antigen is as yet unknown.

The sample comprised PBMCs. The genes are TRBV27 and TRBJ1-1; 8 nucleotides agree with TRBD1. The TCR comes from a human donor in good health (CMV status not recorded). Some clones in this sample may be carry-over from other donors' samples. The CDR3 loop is CASGSGVQGVTEAFF. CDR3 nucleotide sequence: TGTGCCAGCGGTTCAGGGGTACAGGGGGTGACTGAAGCTTTCTTT.